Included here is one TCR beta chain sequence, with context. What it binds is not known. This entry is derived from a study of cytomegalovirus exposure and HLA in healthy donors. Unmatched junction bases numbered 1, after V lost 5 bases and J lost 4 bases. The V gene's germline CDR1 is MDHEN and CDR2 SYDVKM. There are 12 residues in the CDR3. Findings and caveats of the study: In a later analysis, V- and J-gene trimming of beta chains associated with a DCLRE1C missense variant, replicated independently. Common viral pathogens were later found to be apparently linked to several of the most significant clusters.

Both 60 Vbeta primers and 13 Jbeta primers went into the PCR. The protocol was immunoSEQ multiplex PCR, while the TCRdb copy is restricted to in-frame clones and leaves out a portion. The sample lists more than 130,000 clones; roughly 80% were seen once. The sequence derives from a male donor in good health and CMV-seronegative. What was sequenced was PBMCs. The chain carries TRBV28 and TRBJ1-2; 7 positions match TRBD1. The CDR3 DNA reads TGTGCCAGCAGTGGGGACAGCTATGGCTACACCTTC. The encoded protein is CASSGDSYGYTF.